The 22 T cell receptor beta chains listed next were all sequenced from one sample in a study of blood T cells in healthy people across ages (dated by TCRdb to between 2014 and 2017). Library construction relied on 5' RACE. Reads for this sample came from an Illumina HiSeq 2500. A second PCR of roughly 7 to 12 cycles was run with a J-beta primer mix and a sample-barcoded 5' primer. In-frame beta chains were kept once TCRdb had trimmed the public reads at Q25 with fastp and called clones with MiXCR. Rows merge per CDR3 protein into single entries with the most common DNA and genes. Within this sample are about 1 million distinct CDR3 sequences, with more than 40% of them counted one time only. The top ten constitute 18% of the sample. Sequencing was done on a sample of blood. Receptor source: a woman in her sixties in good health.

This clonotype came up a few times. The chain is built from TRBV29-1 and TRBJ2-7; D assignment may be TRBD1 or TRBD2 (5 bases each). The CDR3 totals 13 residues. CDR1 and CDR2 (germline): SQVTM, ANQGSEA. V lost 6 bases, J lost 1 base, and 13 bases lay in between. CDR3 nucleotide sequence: TGCAGCGTCAGGGACGGAAATTCCTACGAGCAGTACTTC. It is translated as CSVRDGNSYEQYF.

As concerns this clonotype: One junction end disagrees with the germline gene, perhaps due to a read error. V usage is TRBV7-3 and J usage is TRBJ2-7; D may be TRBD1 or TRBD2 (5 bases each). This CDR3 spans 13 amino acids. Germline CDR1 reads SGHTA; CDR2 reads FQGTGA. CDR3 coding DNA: TGTGCCAGCAGCTTAGGGGGTGAGGAGACCCAGTCCTTC. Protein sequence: CASSLGGEETQSF.

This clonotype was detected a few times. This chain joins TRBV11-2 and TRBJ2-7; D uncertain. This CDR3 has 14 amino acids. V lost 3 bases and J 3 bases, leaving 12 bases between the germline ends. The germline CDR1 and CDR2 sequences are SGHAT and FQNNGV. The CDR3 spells CASSFGWVDYEQYF. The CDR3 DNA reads TGTGCCAGCAGCTTCGGCTGGGTCGACTACGAGCAGTACTTC.

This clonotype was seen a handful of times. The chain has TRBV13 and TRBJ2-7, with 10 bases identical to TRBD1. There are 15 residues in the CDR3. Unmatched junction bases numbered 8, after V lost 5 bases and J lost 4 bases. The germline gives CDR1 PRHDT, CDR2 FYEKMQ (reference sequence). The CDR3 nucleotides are TGTGCCAGCAGCCCCGTGGGACAGGGGAGTTACGAGCAGTACTTC. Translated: CASSPVGQGSYEQYF.

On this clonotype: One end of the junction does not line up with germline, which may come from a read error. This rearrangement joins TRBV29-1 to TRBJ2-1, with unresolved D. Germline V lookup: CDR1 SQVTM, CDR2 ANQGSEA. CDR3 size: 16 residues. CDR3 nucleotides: TGCAGCGTTGAACAAACAGCTCGAGGCTCCTACAATGAGCAGTTTTTC. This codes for CSVEQTARGSYNEQFF.

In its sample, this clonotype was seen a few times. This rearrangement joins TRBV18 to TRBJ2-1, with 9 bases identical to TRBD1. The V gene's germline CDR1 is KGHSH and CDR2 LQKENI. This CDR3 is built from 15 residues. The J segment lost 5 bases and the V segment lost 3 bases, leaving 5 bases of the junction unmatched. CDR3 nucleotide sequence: TGTGCCAGCTCACCCAAGACAGGGGGTCACAATGAGCAGTTCTTC. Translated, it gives CASSPKTGGHNEQFF.

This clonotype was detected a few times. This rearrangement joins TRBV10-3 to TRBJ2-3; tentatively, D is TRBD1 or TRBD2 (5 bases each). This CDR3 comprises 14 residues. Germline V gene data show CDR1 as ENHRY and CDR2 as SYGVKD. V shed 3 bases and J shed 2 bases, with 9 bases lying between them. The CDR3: CAISERGSTDTQYF. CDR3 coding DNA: TGTGCCATCAGTGAACGGGGCTCCACAGATACGCAGTATTTT.

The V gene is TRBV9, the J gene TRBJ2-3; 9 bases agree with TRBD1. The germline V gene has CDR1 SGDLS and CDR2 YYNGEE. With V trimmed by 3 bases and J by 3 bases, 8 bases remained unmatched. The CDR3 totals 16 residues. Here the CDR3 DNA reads TGTGCCAGCAGCGATAGAAGTGGGACAGGGACAGATACGCAGTATTTT. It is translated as CASSDRSGTGTDTQYF.

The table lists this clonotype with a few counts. The CDR3 DNA is TGTGCCAGCACACCGGGACAGGCCCACTCCTACGAGCAGTACTTC. Residues: CASTPGQAHSYEQYF. This chain connects TRBV27 to TRBJ2-7; 8 positions agree with TRBD1. Germline lookup yields CDR1 MNHEY and CDR2 SMNVEV (reference sequence). The CDR3 runs to 15 residues. V shed 7 bases and J 0 bases; nucleotides not matched to a gene: 8.

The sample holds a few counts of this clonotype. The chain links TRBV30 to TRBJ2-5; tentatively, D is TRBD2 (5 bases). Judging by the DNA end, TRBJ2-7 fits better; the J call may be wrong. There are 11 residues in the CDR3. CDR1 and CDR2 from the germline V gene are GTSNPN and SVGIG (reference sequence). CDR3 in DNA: TGTGCCTGCGGAGAGGGATACGAGCAGTACTTC. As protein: CACGEGYEQYF.

CDR3 sequence reads: CSVEDMSYEQYF. Written as DNA, the CDR3 is TGCAGCGTTGAAGATATGAGCTACGAGCAGTACTTC. V and J are TRBV29-1 and TRBJ2-7; D not certain. Germline loops: CDR1 SQVTM, CDR2 ANQGSEA. V lost 0 bases and J 3 bases, leaving 6 bases between the germline ends. The CDR3 consists of 12 residues.

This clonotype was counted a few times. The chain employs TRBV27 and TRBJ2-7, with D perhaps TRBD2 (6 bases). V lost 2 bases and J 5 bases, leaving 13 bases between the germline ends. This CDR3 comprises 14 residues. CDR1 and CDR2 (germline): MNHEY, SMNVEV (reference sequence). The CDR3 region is CASSLQRERDEQYF. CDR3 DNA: TGTGCCAGCAGTTTACAACGGGAGAGGGACGAGCAGTACTTC.

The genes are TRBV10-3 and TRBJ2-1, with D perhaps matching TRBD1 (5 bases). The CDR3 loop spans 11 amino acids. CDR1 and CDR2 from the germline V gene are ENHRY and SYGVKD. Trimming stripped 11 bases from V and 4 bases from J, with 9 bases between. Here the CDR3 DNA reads TGTGCCCCCAAGGGGTACAATGAGCAGTTCTTC. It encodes CAPKGYNEQFF.

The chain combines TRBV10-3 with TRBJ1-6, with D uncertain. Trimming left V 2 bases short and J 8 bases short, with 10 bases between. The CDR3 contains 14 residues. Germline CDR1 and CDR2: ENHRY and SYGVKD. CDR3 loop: CAISERTPDSPLHF. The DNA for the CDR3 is TGTGCCATCAGTGAGCGGACTCCCGATTCACCCCTCCACTTT.

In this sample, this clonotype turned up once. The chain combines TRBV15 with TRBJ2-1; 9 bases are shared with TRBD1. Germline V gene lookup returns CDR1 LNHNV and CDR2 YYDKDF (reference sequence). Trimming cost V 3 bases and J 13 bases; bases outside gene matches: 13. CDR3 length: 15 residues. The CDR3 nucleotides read TGTGCCACCAGCAGGGACAGGGGAGGAGGAGAGACCCAGTTCTTC. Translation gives CATSRDRGGGETQFF.

In DNA form, the CDR3 reads TGTGCCAGCAGCTTAGGAATTAGCGGGCTTCAGTACTTC. It codes for CASSLGISGLQYF. The rearrangement joins TRBV7-2 to TRBJ2-4, with 7 bases aligning to TRBD2. This CDR3 is 13 amino acids long. The germline gives CDR1 SGHTA, CDR2 FQGNSA. J was trimmed by 11 bases and V by 1 base; bases with no gene match: 5. The full variable domain, its missing parts supplied by reference TRBV7-2 and TRBJ2-4, is GAGVSQSPSNKVTEKGKDVELRCDPISGHTALYWYRQSLGQGLEFLIYFQGNSAPDKSGLPSDRFSAERTGGSVSTLTIQRTQQEDSAVYLCASSLGISGLQYFGAGTRLSVL.

CDR3 sequence reads: CASSQDILYGYTF. DNA for the CDR3: TGTGCCAGCAGCCAAGATATTCTCTATGGCTACACCTTC. This chain connects TRBV3-1 to TRBJ1-2; unclear D gene. CDR1 is LGHDT and CDR2 is YNNKEL in the germline V gene (reference sequence). This CDR3 region has 13 residues. The V end lost 0 bases, the J end lost 4 bases, and 6 bases lay between the germline ends.

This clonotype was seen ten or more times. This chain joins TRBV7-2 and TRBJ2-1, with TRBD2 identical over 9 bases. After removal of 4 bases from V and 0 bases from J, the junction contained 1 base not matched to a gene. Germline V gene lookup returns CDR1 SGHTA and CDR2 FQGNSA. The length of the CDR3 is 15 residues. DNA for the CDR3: TGTGCCAGCAGCTATAGCGGGAGCTCCTACAATGAGCAGTTCTTC. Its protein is CASSYSGSSYNEQFF.

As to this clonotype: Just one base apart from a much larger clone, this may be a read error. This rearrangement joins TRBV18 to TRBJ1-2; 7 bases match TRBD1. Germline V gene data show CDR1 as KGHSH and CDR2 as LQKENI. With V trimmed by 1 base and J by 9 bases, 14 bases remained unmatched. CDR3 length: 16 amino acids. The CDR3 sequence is CASSPLDRAPGESYTF. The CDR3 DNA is TGTGCCAGCTCACCACTAGACAGGGCCCCCGGAGAGAGCTACACCTTC. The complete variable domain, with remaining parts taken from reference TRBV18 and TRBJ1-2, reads NAGVMQNPRHLVRRRGQEARLRCSPMKGHSHVYWYRQLPEEGLKFMVYLQKENIIDESGMPKERFSAEFPKEGPSILRIQQVVRGDSAAYFCASSPLDRAPGESYTFGSGTRLTVV.

CDR3 DNA sequence: TGTGCCAGCAGCTCTACAGGGGGATCGCCGAACACTGAAGCTTTCTTT. It specifies CASSSTGGSPNTEAFF. The V call is TRBV7-8, the J call TRBJ1-1; 8 bases are a match to TRBD1. The germline CDR1 and CDR2 sequences are SGHVS and FQNEAQ. V shed 4 bases and J 1 base; nucleotides not matched to a gene: 8. This CDR3 has 16 residues.

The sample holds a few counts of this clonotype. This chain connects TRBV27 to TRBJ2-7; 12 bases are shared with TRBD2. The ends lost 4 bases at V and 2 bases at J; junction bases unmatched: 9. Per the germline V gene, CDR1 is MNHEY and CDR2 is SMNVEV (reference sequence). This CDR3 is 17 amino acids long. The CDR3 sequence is CASSYTGLAGYTYEQYF. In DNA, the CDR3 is TGTGCCAGCAGTTACACAGGACTAGCGGGATACACCTACGAGCAGTACTTC.

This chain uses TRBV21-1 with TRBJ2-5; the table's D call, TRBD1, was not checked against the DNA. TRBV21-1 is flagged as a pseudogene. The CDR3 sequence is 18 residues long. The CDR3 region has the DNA TGTGCCAGCAGCAAATTAGAGCTAGCCATAGCCCCACAAGAGACCCGGTACTTC. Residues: CASSKLELAIAPQETRYF.